This is a list of T cell receptor beta chains from one sample in a study of cytomegalovirus exposure and HLA in healthy donors. The protocol was immunoSEQ multiplex PCR, while the TCRdb copy is restricted to in-frame clones and leaves out a portion. The profile covers 80,000 to 100,000 clones, with roughly 61% appearing a single time and approximately 16% taken by the ten largest. Sequenced: PBMCs. The receptors come from a woman between 40 and 50 years old in good health and CMV-seropositive. The CDR3 runs from the conserved cysteine through the conserved F or W. D genes are given only for firm matches. Expanded clones get a size class; other rows say once, few or many, or leave the size out.

d_gene	j_gene	v_gene	abundance	CDR3aa	CDR3nt
NA	TRBJ1-1	TRBV28	few	CASSSFSGSERAFF	TGTGCCAGCAGTTCCTTCTCTGGGTCCGAGCGGGCTTTCTTT
TRBD1	TRBJ1-2	TRBV27	few	CASRRSDRAFYGYTF	TGTGCCAGCAGACGCTCGGACAGGGCATTCTATGGCTACACCTTC
NA	TRBJ1-1	TRBV6-5	NA	CASSYSSTSGTEAFF	TGTGCCAGCAGTTACTCCTCTACGTCCGGCACTGAAGCTTTCTTT
NA	TRBJ1-1	TRBV6-5	NA	CASSSQLQANTEAFF	TGTGCCAGCAGTTCTCAACTTCAGGCGAACACTGAAGCTTTCTTT
TRBD2	TRBJ2-5	TRBV30	few	CAWSPGLAGETQQYF	TGTGCCTGGAGCCCCGGACTAGCGGGAGAAACCCAGCAGTACTTC
NA	TRBJ2-4	TRBV19	few	CATENVAKNIQYF	TGTGCCACCGAGAATGTAGCCAAAAACATTCAGTACTTC
TRBD2	TRBJ2-1	TRBV4-3	few	CASSHELSGTSVWEQFF	TGCGCCAGCAGCCACGAACTATCCGGGACTAGCGTATGGGAGCAGTTCTTC
TRBD2	TRBJ2-7	TRBV7-9	NA	CASSSQSSGRALGYEQYF	TGTGCCAGCAGCTCCCAGTCTAGCGGGAGGGCCTTAGGGTACGAGCAGTACTTC
TRBD1	TRBJ1-1	TRBV30	NA	CAWSVGQGNTEAFF	TGTGCCTGGAGTGTAGGACAGGGGAACACTGAAGCTTTCTTT
NA	TRBJ1-4	TRBV11-2	NA	CASSLEREIGQNEKLFF	TGTGCCAGCAGCTTAGAAAGGGAGATCGGCCAGAATGAAAAACTGTTTTTT
TRBD2	TRBJ2-3	TRBV5-1	few	CASRGGSRTSTDTQYF	TGCGCCAGCAGGGGCGGGAGTAGAACTAGCACAGATACGCAGTATTTT
TRBD1	TRBJ2-7	TRBV7-9	NA	CASSPGQGISYEQYF	TGTGCCAGCAGCCCAGGACAGGGGATCTCCTACGAGCAGTACTTC
NA	TRBJ2-7	TRBV7-8	once	CASSLVLGGDYEQYF	TGTGCCAGCAGCTTAGTCCTAGGGGGGGACTACGAGCAGTACTTC
TRBD2	TRBJ2-6	TRBV7-9	few	CASSLARASGSSGANVLTF	TGTGCCAGCAGCTTAGCGCGGGCTAGCGGGAGCTCTGGGGCCAACGTCCTGACTTTC
TRBD1	TRBJ1-1	TRBV27	NA	CASSLLQGAGAFF	TGTGCCAGCAGTTTATTGCAGGGGGCGGGAGCTTTCTTT
NA	TRBJ2-7	TRBV5-6	few	CASSPRGVHEQYF	TGTGCCAGCAGCCCCAGGGGTGTCCACGAGCAGTACTTC
TRBD2	TRBJ2-2	TRBV5-4	once	CASSSGLAVVGANTGELFF	TGTGCCAGCAGCTCCGGACTAGCGGTGGTGGGCGCGAACACCGGGGAGCTGTTTTTT
TRBD1	TRBJ2-6	TRBV18	NA	CASTGQGASGANVLTF	TGTGCCAGCACCGGACAGGGGGCCTCTGGGGCCAACGTCCTGACTTTC
NA	TRBJ1-1	TRBV7-9	NA	CASSQTGENTEAFF	TGTGCCAGCAGCCAGACAGGAGAGAACACTGAAGCTTTCTTT